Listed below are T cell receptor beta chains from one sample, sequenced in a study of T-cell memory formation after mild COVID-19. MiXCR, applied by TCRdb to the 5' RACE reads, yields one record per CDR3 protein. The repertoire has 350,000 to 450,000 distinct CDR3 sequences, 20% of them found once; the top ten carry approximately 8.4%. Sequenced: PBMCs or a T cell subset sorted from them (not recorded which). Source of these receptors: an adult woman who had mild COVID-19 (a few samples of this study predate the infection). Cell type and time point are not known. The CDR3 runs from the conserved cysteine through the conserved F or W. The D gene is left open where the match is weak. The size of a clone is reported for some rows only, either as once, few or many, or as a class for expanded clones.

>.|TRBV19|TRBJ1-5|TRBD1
TGTGCCAGTACTTTCCGCCTTCCAGGGGGTAATCAGCCCCAGCATTTT
CASTFRLPGGNQPQHF
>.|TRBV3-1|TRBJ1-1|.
TGTGCCAGCAGCCAAGGGGAGCCCAACACTGAAGCTTTCTTT
CASSQGEPNTEAFF
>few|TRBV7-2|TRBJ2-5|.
TGTGCCAGCAGCTTCGAAGGGCGAGAGACCCAGTACTTC
CASSFEGRETQYF
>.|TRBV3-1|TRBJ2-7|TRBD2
TGTGCCAGCAGCAACAGCGTGGGGGGGTATCGGGAGCAGTACTTC
CASSNSVGGYREQYF
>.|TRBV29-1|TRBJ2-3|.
TGCAGCGTTGAGGAACAGAGCACAGATACGCAGTATTTT
CSVEEQSTDTQYF
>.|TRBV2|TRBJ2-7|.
TGTGCCAGCAGTGTGGGGACAAGCTACGAGCAGTACTTC
CASSVGTSYEQYF
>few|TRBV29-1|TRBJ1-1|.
TGCAGGGCTACCGGGGGAGGCCTAAACACTGAAGCTTTCTTT
CRATGGGLNTEAFF
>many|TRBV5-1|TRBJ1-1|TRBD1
TGCGCCAGCAGCTTTAGGACAGGGGACACTGAAGCTTTCTTT
CASSFRTGDTEAFF
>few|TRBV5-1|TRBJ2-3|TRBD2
TGCGCCAGCAGCCCCGGGACTAGCGGGAAGTTGACAGATACGCAGTATTTT
CASSPGTSGKLTDTQYF
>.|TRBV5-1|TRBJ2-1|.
TGCGCCAGCAGCTTGGGATTTGCCTATGAGCAGTTCTTC
CASSLGFAYEQFF
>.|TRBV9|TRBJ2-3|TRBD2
TGTGCCAGCAGCGCCGGGACTAGCGGGGGGGATACGCAGTATTTT
CASSAGTSGGDTQYF
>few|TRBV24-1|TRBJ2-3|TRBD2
TGTGCCACCAGTGTCTACTCCGGGGGGGCCACAGATACGCAGTATTTT
CATSVYSGGATDTQYF
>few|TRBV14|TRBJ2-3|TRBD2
TGTGCCAGCAGCCGATTAGCGGGACCGATCACAGATACGCAGTATTTT
CASSRLAGPITDTQYF
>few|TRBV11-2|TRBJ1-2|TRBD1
TGTGCCAGCAGTTCCGACAGGGGAGCTAACTATGGCTACACCTTC
CASSSDRGANYGYTF
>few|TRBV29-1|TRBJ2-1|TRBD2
TGCAGCGTTGTTAGCGGGGGGAATCCCTACAATGAGCAGTTCTTC
CSVVSGGNPYNEQFF
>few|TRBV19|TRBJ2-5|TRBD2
TGTGCCAGTAGTGGTTTCGGCGGGGGGGCCCAAGAGACCCAGTACTTC
CASSGFGGGAQETQYF
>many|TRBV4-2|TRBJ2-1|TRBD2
TGTGCCAGCAGCCCGGGACTAGCAGAACACAATGAGCAGTTCTTC
CASSPGLAEHNEQFF
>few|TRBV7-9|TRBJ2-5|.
TGTGCCAGCAGCCCTAGGACAGCTCTGTACCAAGAGACCCAGTACTTC
CASSPRTALYQETQYF
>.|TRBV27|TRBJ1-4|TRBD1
TGTGCCAGCAGTTTTATCTTCGGGACAGGGGCGAATGAAAAACTGTTTTTT
CASSFIFGTGANEKLFF
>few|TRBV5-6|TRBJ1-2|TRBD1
TGTGCCAGCAGCTCCCCGGGACAGGTTATCTATGGCTACACCTTC
CASSSPGQVIYGYTF
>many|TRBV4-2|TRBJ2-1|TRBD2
TGTGCCAGCAGCCAAGCGGGAGCGGGGGGGCTCAATGAGCAGTTCTTC
CASSQAGAGGLNEQFF
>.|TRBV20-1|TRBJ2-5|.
TGCAGTGCTAGAAAGGGTATAGAGACCCAGTACTTC
CSARKGIETQYF
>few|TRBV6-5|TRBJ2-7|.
TGTGCCAGCAGTTATCTCTCACAGGGAGCGAAGACCTACGAGCAGTACTTC
CASSYLSQGAKTYEQYF
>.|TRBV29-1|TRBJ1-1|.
TGCAGCGTTGACCGGAACACTGAAGCTTTCTTT
CSVDRNTEAFF
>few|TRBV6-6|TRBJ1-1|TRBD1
TGTGCCAGCAGTTCCACATCGACAGGGGATCGGACTGAAGCTTTCTTT
CASSSTSTGDRTEAFF
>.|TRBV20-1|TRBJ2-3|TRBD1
TGCAGTGCTAGTCACAGGGACAGGGGCGCAGATACGCAGTATTTT
CSASHRDRGADTQYF
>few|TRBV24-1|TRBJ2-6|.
TGTGCCACCAGTGATGGGATCTCTGGGGCCAACGTCCTGACTTTC
CATSDGISGANVLTF
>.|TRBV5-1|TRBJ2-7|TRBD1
TGCGCCAGCACGTGGACAGGGGGCTCCTACGAGCAGTACTTC
CASTWTGGSYEQYF
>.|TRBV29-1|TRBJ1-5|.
TGCAGCGTGGGGAACAGCTATCAGCCCCAGCATTTT
CSVGNSYQPQHF
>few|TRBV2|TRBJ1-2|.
TGTGCCAGCAGTGAAAGGCCCCCGCAACAATATGGCTACACCTTC
CASSERPPQQYGYTF
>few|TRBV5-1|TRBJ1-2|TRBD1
TGCGCCAGCAGCTTGTTGCAGGGGGCAAACGGCTACACCTTC
CASSLLQGANGYTF
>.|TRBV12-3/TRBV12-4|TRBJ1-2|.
TGTGCCAGCAGCCGCAGCTATGGCTACACCTTC
CASSRSYGYTF
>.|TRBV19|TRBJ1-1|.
TGTGCCAGTAGTATAGCGGGCCAGGGCGACACTGAAGCTTTCTTT
CASSIAGQGDTEAFF
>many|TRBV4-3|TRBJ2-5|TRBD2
TGCGCCAGCAGCCCATCTCCTAGCGGGGGGAACGTCCAGTACTTC
CASSPSPSGGNVQYF
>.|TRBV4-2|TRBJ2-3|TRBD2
TGTGCCAGCAGCTCCGAGGTGTCGGGAGGGCCGACAGATACGCAGTATTTT
CASSSEVSGGPTDTQYF
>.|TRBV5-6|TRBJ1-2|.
TGTGCCAGCAGTTCGGGGGTAGTCCTCTATGGCTACACCTTC
CASSSGVVLYGYTF
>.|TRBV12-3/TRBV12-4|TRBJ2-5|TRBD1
TGTGCCAGCAGTCATCCGGCGGACAGGCAAGAGACCCAGTACTTC
CASSHPADRQETQYF
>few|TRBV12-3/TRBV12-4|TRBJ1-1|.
TGTGCCAGCAGTCGCGACGGGGGCACTGAAGCTTTCTTT
CASSRDGGTEAFF
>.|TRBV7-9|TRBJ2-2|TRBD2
TGTGCCAGCAGCTTCGTTCTAGCGGGGGCCGGGGAGCTGTTTTTT
CASSFVLAGAGELFF
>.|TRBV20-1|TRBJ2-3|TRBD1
TGCAGTGCTGGAGAGGACAGGGCGGTGGCAGATACGCAGTATTTT
CSAGEDRAVADTQYF
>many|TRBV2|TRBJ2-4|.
TGTGCCAGCAGTCAAGGGGCCAAAAACATTCAGTACTTC
CASSQGAKNIQYF
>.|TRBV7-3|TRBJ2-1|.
TGTGCCAGCAGCTTGAAGAGGGACTCCTACAATGAGCAGTTCTTC
CASSLKRDSYNEQFF
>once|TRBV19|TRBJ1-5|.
TGTGCCAGTAACACGGACGGGGAAAGCAATCAGCCCCAGCATTTT
CASNTDGESNQPQHF
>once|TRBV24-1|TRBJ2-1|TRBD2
TGTGCCACCAGTGATCCTCTAGCGGGAGGCCTCTACAATGAGCAGTTCTTC
CATSDPLAGGLYNEQFF
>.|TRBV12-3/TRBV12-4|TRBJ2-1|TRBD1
TGTGCCAGCAGTTGGGTCAGGGGGCTGAATGAGCAGTTCTTC
CASSWVRGLNEQFF